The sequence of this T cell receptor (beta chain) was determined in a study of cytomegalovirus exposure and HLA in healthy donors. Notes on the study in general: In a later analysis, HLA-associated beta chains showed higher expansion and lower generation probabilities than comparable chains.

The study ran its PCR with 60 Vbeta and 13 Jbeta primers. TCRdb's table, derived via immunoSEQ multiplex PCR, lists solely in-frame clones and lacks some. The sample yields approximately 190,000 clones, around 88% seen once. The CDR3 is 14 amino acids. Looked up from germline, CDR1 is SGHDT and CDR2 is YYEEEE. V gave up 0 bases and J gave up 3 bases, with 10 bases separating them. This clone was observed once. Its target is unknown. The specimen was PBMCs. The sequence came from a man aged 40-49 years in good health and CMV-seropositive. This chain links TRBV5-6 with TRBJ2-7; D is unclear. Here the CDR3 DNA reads TGTGCCAGCAGCTTGGGGGCAGGATACTACGAGCAGTACTTC. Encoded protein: CASSLGAGYYEQYF.